This T cell receptor (beta chain) was obtained from a study of blood T cells in healthy people across ages. The CDR3 length is 16 residues. V gave up 2 bases and J gave up 6 bases; unmatched junction bases: 11. Germline values: CDR1 LNHNV, CDR2 YYDKDF (reference sequence). With a J-beta primer mix and a sample-barcoded 5' primer, a second PCR ran roughly 6 to 11 cycles. TCRdb reanalysed the 5' RACE reads using MiXCR and keeps one entry per CDR3 protein. The sample has some 1.4 million distinct CDR3 sequences, roughly 40% seen once. The sequenced sample was blood. The receptor's source is a woman younger than 35 in good health. This rearrangement joins TRBV15 to TRBJ2-5; 8 nucleotides align to TRBD2. The CDR3 loop is CATSRTFSAGGQTQYF. The CDR3 DNA reads TGTGCCACCAGCAGAACATTTAGTGCGGGAGGTCAGACCCAGTACTTC.